This T cell receptor (beta chain) came from a study of blood T cell repertoires in COVID-19. Recruitment covered some 25 US areas and drew participants whose ages spanned roughly 18 to 90 years. The CDR3 runs 12 residues. Trimming pared 3 bases from V and 6 bases from J, leaving 11 bases between. CDR1 and CDR2 from the germline V gene are DFQATT and SNEGSKA (reference sequence). Produced via immunoSEQ multiplex PCR; TCRdb's table is partial and in-frame only. The table has about 370,000 clones, 80% to 90% seen once; the top ten hold less than 1.2%. The TCR comes from a man aged 18 to 29 who had recovered from COVID-19. The rearrangement links TRBV20-1 to TRBJ1-1; no firm D call. Sample: PBMCs or T cells enriched from blood (not recorded which). In DNA form, the CDR3 reads TGCAGTGCTAGTGCAGACACGCCTGAAGCTTTCTTT. Protein: CSASADTPEAFF.